The 3 T cell receptor beta chains given below trace back to one sample, sequenced in a study of T-cell memory formation after mild COVID-19. TCRdb reanalysed the 5' RACE reads using MiXCR and keeps one entry per CDR3 protein. The data contain roughly 70,000 distinct CDR3 sequences, 16% of them singletons. The specimen was PBMCs or a T cell subset sorted from them (not recorded which). All receptors derive from an adult woman who had mild COVID-19 (a few samples of this study predate the infection). Cell type and time point are not known.

The V call is TRBV4-1, the J call TRBJ2-2, with D unclear. In germline, CDR1 is MGHRA, CDR2 YSYEKL. Trimming left V 4 bases short and J 5 bases short, with 14 bases between. There are 15 residues in the CDR3. CDR3 in amino acids: CASSPSWTETGELFF. The CDR3 bases are TGCGCCAGCAGCCCTTCCTGGACGGAAACCGGGGAGCTGTTTTTT.

The gene calls are TRBV13 and TRBJ1-4; TRBD1 agrees at 7 bases. The germline V gene encodes CDR1 PRHDT and CDR2 FYEKMQ (reference sequence). V shed 5 bases and J 8 bases; nucleotides not matched to a gene: 11. CDR3 size: 15 residues. For the CDR3, the DNA is TGTGCCAGCAGCCTCGATGACAGGGCGAGGGAAAAACTGTTTTTT. Encoded protein: CASSLDDRAREKLFF.

This clonotype appeared many times. The chain employs TRBV6-6 and TRBJ2-7; the D gene could be TRBD1 or TRBD2 (6 bases each). There are 13 residues in the CDR3. Germline-derived CDR1 and CDR2 are MNHNY and SVGAGI (reference sequence). V dropped 2 bases and J dropped 5 bases, with 10 bases sitting between them. The CDR3 sequence: CASSYPGADEQYF. The CDR3 DNA reads as TGTGCCAGCAGTTACCCGGGGGCAGACGAGCAGTACTTC.